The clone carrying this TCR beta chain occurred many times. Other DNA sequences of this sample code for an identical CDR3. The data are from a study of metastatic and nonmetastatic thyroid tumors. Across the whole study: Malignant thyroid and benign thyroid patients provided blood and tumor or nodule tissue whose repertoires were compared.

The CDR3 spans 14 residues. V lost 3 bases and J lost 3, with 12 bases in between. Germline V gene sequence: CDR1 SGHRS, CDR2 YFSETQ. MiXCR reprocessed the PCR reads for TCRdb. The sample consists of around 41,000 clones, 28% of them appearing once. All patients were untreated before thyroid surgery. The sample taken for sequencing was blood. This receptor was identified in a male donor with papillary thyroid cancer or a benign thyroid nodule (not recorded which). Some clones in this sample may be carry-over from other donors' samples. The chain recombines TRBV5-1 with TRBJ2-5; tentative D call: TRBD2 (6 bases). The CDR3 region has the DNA TGCGCCAGCAGCTGGGGGGACTCCAAAGAGACCCAGTACTTC. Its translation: CASSWGDSKETQYF.